The subject of this entry is one T cell receptor (beta chain). Antigen: not known. Sequencing used immunoSEQ multiplex PCR; TCRdb keeps in-frame clones, though not all of them. The sample lists some 80,000 clones, roughly 90% occurring once. These data come from a study of OX40 agonist ivuxolimab in advanced cancers. Study context: Past anti-PD-1, anti-PD-L1 or anti-CTLA-4 therapy was accepted, and 30% to 45% had received some. Findings and limits, study-wide: Low normalized T-cell clonal expansion also characterized some of the nonresponders.

Germline loops: CDR1 MRHNA, CDR2 SNTAGT. The CDR3 loop spans 15 amino acids. V lost 2 bases, J lost 5 bases, and 14 bases lay in between. The sample consisted of CD4+ or CD8+ T cells sorted from blood, taken in a trial of the OX40 agonist ivuxolimab. This sequence originates from an adult with an advanced solid tumor such as melanoma, head and neck, liver or kidney cancer. The chain uses TRBV6-4 and TRBJ2-3; D possibly corresponds to TRBD2 (7 bases). CDR3 nucleotides: TGTGCCAGCAGTGACGCCGCGGGGGCAGGAGATACGCAGTATTTT. Its protein is CASSDAAGAGDTQYF.